This TCR beta chain emerged from a study of read filtering for tumor transcriptome and immune sequencing. The overall study: R-ISS stage counts were under ten for I, around 17 for II, roughly seven for III. DNase treatment preceded whole-transcriptome library preparation. Study findings and constraints: Roughly four fifths of IR-seq clonotypes had one read, totaling around 4% of reads; RNA-seq: 74.6% and 44.6%.

The library was built from around 400 ng RNA with molecular barcoded adaptors for alpha/delta and beta/gamma chains. One entry per CDR3 protein, called by TCRdb with MiXCR from the reads. This table holds roughly 38,000 distinct CDR3 sequences, 14% found once. Remarks on this clonotype: Its antigen is still unknown. Its ends do not fully match the called genes, so a read error is possible.

Germline V CDR1 and CDR2: MNHEY, SMNVEV (reference sequence). This CDR3 is built from 15 residues. Sequencing was performed on a population of CD138-negative cells sorted from bone marrow. This sequence was found in a donor aged 40 or over with multiple myeloma. The V call is TRBV27, the J call TRBJ1-5, with D possibly matching TRBD1 (5 bases). In nucleotides, the CDR3 is TGTGCCAGCAGTTTATCCCCTGGGGCCACTCAGCCCCAGCTTTTT. It translates to CASSLSPGATQPQLF.